The 15 T cell receptor beta chains below come from one sample, sequenced in a study of CD8+ T cells in alopecia areata. Sequencing used cDNA as its template, made by extracting RNA and reverse transcribing it. The table came from immunoSEQ multiplex PCR; TCRdb's copy has only in-frame clones and leaves some out. The table records more than 200,000 clones, roughly 44% of them present only once. The treatment was: oral pan-JAK inhibitor, 5-10 mg twice daily. The material was CD4+ T cells sorted from blood, obtained around week 37, from a patient treated with tofacitinib. These receptors all come from a human donor with alopecia areata.

The V and J genes are TRBV25-1 and TRBJ2-5, with D perhaps matching TRBD1 (7 bases). The CDR3 has 12 residues. V was pared by 6 bases and J by 5 bases, with 10 bases between. Germline CDR1 is MGHDK and CDR2 is SYGVNS. The CDR3 nucleotides are TGTGCCAGCAGCAGGGGGGAGGAGACCCAGTACTTC. Protein product: CASSRGEETQYF.

The rearrangement uses TRBV25-1 and TRBJ2-5; the D is unclear. V lost 3 bases to trimming and J lost 4 bases, with 9 bases between them. Germline V gene sequence: CDR1 MGHDK, CDR2 SYGVNS. The CDR3 runs to 13 residues. This chain's CDR3 is CASSDYGRETQYF. CDR3 coding DNA: TGTGCCAGCAGTGACTACGGAAGAGAGACCCAGTACTTC.

Notes on this clone: Within the sample, other DNA sequences also encode this same CDR3. This chain links TRBV15 with TRBJ2-5; the D is unclear. Germline V gene sequence: CDR1 LNHNV, CDR2 YYDKDF (reference sequence). This CDR3 is built from 12 residues. The ends were cut back, 3 bases at V and 5 bases at J, with 7 bases in the middle. The DNA for the CDR3 is TGTGCCACCAGCAGGGTGGGGGAGACCCAGTACTTC. Translation gives CATSRVGETQYF. Full variable domain (remainder filled in from reference TRBV15 and TRBJ2-5): DAMVIQNPRYQVTQFGKPVTLSCSQTLNHNVMYWYQQKSSQAPKLLFHYYDKDFNNEADTPDNFQSRRPNTSFCFLDIRSPGLGDTAMYLCATSRVGETQYFGPGTRLLVL.

On this clone itself: Sequence at one end of the junction differs from germline and may be a read error. This chain connects TRBV27 to TRBJ2-4; 7 bases line up with TRBD2. The CDR3 length is 11 residues. Germline V gene data show CDR1 as MNHEY and CDR2 as SMNVEV (reference sequence). The CDR3 nucleotides are TGTGCCAGCAGCTACAACGGGAGGTCACACTTC. Translating it yields CASSYNGRSHF.

The gene calls are TRBV4-3 and TRBJ1-5, with D unclear. The V gene lost 1 base and the J gene lost 6 bases, with 10 bases spanning the gap. In germline, CDR1 is LGHNA, CDR2 YSLEER. The CDR3 is 14 amino acids. Here the CDR3 DNA reads TGCGCCAGCAGCCAAGTTAGGTCAGGTCAGCCCCAGCATTTT. Amino acids: CASSQVRSGQPQHF.

The chain employs TRBV29-1 and TRBJ1-2, with a possible D match to TRBD1 (5 bases). This CDR3 is built from 12 residues. The V and J ends lost 6 bases and 8 bases respectively, with 16 bases between them. Per the germline V gene, CDR1 is SQVTM and CDR2 is ANQGSEA. For the CDR3, the DNA is TGCAGCGTCTCGACAGTGGCGCGGGGCTACACCTTC. This codes for CSVSTVARGYTF.

This clone was observed a few times. The chain recombines TRBV6-5 with TRBJ2-1; D is unresolved. Trimming removed 2 bases at V and 5 bases at J, with 10 bases between. Germline V gives CDR1 MNHEY, CDR2 SVGAGI. The length of the CDR3 is 14 residues. CDR3 sequence: CASSYAVQNNEQFF. The CDR3 bases are TGTGCCAGCAGTTACGCGGTACAAAACAATGAGCAGTTCTTC.

The table lists this clone with many counts. The rearrangement joins TRBV19 to TRBJ1-2, with D perhaps TRBD1 (6 bases). CDR1 is LNHDA, CDR2 SQIVND, per germline (reference sequence). This CDR3 spans 14 amino acids. V lost 7 bases, J lost 7 bases, and 19 bases lay in between. The CDR3 loop is CASTQTGQPGGYTF. The CDR3 DNA sequence: TGTGCCAGTACCCAGACAGGCCAACCTGGTGGCTACACCTTC.

This clone came up a few times. The genes are TRBV25-1 and TRBJ2-7; the D gene is possibly TRBD2 (6 bases). V was cut by 6 bases and J by 0 bases, with 6 bases left in between. Germline CDR1 reads MGHDK; CDR2 reads SYGVNS. This CDR3 region has 12 residues. The CDR3 coding sequence is TGTGCCAGCAGGGACTACTCCTACGAGCAGTACTTC. It translates to CASRDYSYEQYF.

This clone was observed a handful of times. The rearrangement links TRBV28 to TRBJ1-2; tentative D call: TRBD1 (6 bases). V gave up 4 bases and J gave up 4 bases, with 13 bases separating them. Germline-derived CDR1 and CDR2 are MDHEN and SYDVKM. The CDR3 runs to 14 residues. CDR3 sequence: CASSSGQSLYGYTF. The CDR3 DNA follows: TGTGCCAGCAGTTCCGGACAGTCGCTCTATGGCTACACCTTC.

The chain recombines TRBV7-2 with TRBJ2-1; TRBD2 matches at 7 bases. This CDR3 is built from 15 residues. Germline V lookup: CDR1 SGHTA, CDR2 FQGNSA. The J segment lost 4 bases and the V segment lost 5 bases, leaving 8 bases of the junction unmatched. The CDR3 spells CASSLRASGYNEQFF. As DNA, the CDR3 is TGTGCCAGCAGCCTGAGGGCTAGCGGTTACAATGAGCAGTTCTTC.

The gene calls are TRBV28 and TRBJ2-3, with D perhaps matching TRBD2 (6 bases). The V end lost 9 bases, the J end lost 2 bases, and 9 bases lay between the germline ends. This CDR3 is built from 12 residues. Germline lookup yields CDR1 MDHEN and CDR2 SYDVKM. The CDR3 here is CASERATDTQYF. The CDR3 DNA is TGTGCCAGTGAGCGGGCCACAGATACGCAGTATTTT.

The DNA for the CDR3 is TGTGCCTGGGGGGTTTGGGACGAGCAGTACTTC. This sequence encodes CAWGVWDEQYF. The V and J genes are TRBV30 and TRBJ2-7; D remains unclear. V was clipped by 5 bases and J by 5 bases, with 10 bases between them. The CDR3 totals 11 residues. The V gene's germline CDR1 is GTSNPN and CDR2 SVGIG (reference sequence).

The V call is TRBV29-1, the J call TRBJ1-1, with a possible D match to TRBD1 (5 bases). This CDR3 is 12 amino acids long. V lost 7 bases to trimming and J lost 1 base, with 10 bases between them. CDR1 is SQVTM and CDR2 is ANQGSEA in the germline V gene. CDR3: CSAGHPNTEAFF. In DNA, the CDR3 is TGCAGCGCTGGACATCCGAACACTGAAGCTTTCTTT.

The chain couples TRBV29-1 to TRBJ2-7; 11 bases line up with TRBD1. The trim removed 7 bases at V and 1 base at J, leaving 6 bases unmatched. The CDR3 spans 14 residues. Looked up from germline, CDR1 is SQVTM and CDR2 is ANQGSEA. CDR3 loop: CSATDRGLSYEQYF. CDR3 sequence (DNA): TGCAGCGCCACGGACAGGGGGCTGTCCTACGAGCAGTACTTC.